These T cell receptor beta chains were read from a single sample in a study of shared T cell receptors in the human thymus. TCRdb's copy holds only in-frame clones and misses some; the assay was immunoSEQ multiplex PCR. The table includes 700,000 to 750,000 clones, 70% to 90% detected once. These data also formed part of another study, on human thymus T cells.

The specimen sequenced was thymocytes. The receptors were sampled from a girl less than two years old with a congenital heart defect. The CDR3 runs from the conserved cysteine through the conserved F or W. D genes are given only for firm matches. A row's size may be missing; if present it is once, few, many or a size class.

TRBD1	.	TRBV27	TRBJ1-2	CASNSLQTGTGINYGYTF	TGTGCCAGCAATTCTCTCCAAACCGGGACAGGAATAAACTATGGCTACACCTTC
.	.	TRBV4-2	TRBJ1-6	CASSQVRSGDNSPLHF	TGTGCCAGCAGCCAAGTTAGGTCAGGGGATAATTCACCCCTCCACTTT
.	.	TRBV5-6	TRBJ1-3	CASSHQDSSGNTIYF	TGTGCCAGCAGCCACCAGGACAGCTCTGGAAACACCATATATTTT
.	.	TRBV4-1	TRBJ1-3	CASSQVLRAESSGNTIYF	TGCGCCAGCAGCCAAGTTTTAAGAGCCGAGAGCTCTGGAAACACCATATATTTT
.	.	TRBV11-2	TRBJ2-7	CASSTRQSYEQYF	TGTGCCAGCAGCACCCGACAGTCCTACGAGCAGTACTTC
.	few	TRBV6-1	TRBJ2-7	CASSDRDEQYF	TGTGCCAGCAGTGACAGGGACGAGCAGTACTTC
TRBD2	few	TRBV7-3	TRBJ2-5	CASSHSGGRQETQYF	TGTGCCAGCAGTCATAGCGGGGGTAGGCAAGAGACCCAGTACTTC
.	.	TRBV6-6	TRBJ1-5	CASSQNSEKVCQPQHF	TGTGCCAGCAGCCAAAACAGTGAGAAGGTTTGTCAGCCCCAGCATTTT
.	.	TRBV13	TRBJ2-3	CASNNNDYYTDTQYF	TGTGCCAGCAACAATAATGACTACTACACAGATACGCAGTATTTT
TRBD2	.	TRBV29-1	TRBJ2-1	CSVVKRGTYNEQFF	TGCAGCGTGGTGAAGCGGGGAACCTACAATGAGCAGTTCTTC
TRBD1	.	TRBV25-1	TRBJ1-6	CASSEGRGQNTNSPLHF	TGTGCCAGCAGTGAGGGGCGGGGACAGAATACTAATTCACCCCTCCACTTT
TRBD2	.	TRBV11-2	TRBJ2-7	CASSLFERGPSSHEQYF	TGTGCCAGCAGCTTATTCGAGCGGGGGCCCTCTTCGCACGAGCAGTACTTC
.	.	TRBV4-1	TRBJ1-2	CASSQLLDSAYGYTF	TGCGCCAGCAGCCAACTTCTCGACTCTGCTTATGGCTACACCTTC
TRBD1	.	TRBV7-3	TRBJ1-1	CASSARGTGEVAFF	TGTGCCAGCAGCGCCAGGGGGACAGGGGAGGTGGCTTTCTTT
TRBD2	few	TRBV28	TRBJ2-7	CASSNLAGAYEQYF	TGTGCCAGCTCTAACTTAGCGGGGGCCTACGAGCAGTACTTC
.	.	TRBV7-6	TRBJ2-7	CASSLEPRIRPFSYEQYF	TGTGCCAGCAGCTTAGAACCTAGGATACGGCCCTTCTCCTACGAGCAGTACTTC
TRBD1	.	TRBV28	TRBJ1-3	CASSLGTGVNSGNTIYF	TGTGCCAGCAGTTTAGGGACAGGAGTAAACTCTGGAAACACCATATATTTT
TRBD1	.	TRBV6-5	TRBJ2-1	CASTFSDRVGNEQFF	TGTGCCAGCACCTTTTCCGACAGGGTCGGCAATGAGCAGTTCTTC
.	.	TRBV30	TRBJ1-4	CAWSVSVEGGEKLFF	TGTGCCTGGAGTGTGTCGGTCGAGGGAGGTGAAAAACTGTTTTTT
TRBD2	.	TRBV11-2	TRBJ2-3	CASSLDRSTERGTTDTQYF	TGTGCCAGCAGCTTAGATCGCTCCACAGAGCGGGGGACCACAGATACGCAGTATTTT